This T cell receptor beta chain derives from a study of blood T cells in healthy people across ages (dated by TCRdb to the mid-2010s). For context, the study as a whole: In model experiments, roughly one uniquely barcoded TCR beta cDNA molecule per two T cells was captured by template switching. To track age-related changes in TCR beta repertoire diversity, the study relied on deep sequencing normalized with unique cDNA molecular identifiers. Donors were grouped into four age groups: young (average roughly 17 years), middle-aged (about 40), aged (around 60) and long-lived (over 80). To avoid experimental bias, donors of different ages were randomly spread across the sequencing lanes. Using the same blood draw, the study looked at two additional independent replicas of 1 million unique cDNA reads for two donors, one aged 18 to 30 and the other aged 80 or older. Here is what the overall study found, with its caveats: Because profiling used bulk unsorted PBMCs, naive and antigen-experienced compartments could not be compared conclusively. The CMV infection status of donors was not known, potentially confounding age-related changes in expanded clonotypes. Estimates of total diversity based on one million sequenced T cells were considered lower bounds and underestimates. As age increased, observed TCR beta diversity per million T cells dropped in a roughly linear way, and a significant reduction was already evident by age about 40. Observed TCR beta diversity correlated strongly with the percentage of naive T cells measured by flow cytometry. The long-lived group showed more naive CD4+ T cells, fewer expanded clones and increased TCR diversity than the aged group, suggesting age selection.

Donors were 30 to 45 systemically healthy Caucasian individuals from Russia aged roughly 6 to 95 years. Each donor gave about 9.8 milliliters of peripheral blood, drawn into EDTA-treated Vacutainer tubes. Ficoll-Paque density-gradient centrifugation was used to isolate PBMCs, with at least 7 million per sample. Total RNA, at least 6 micrograms per sample, was extracted from PBMCs with Trizol reagent. Naive CD45RAhigh/CD27high T cell percentages were measured by flow cytometry on a PBMC aliquot from every donor. The library came from 5' RACE. Reads for this sample came from an Illumina HiSeq 2500. A second roughly 6 to 12 cycle PCR used a sample-barcoded 5' primer and a J-beta primer mix. A unique molecular identifier was introduced onto each TCR beta cDNA molecule by a template-switch 5' adaptor carrying 12 random nucleotides. Each sample yielded at least 3 million CDR3-containing paired-end reads. First-strand cDNA was synthesized from all RNA with the Mint cDNA synthesis kit, primed by a TRBC-specific oligonucleotide. After uracil-DNA glycosylase treatment, a first 18-cycle PCR used universal primers M1SS and BC2_uni_R on all cDNA. On the authors' methods: For normalization, 1 million high-quality reads were randomly selected from each sample, with every read carrying a distinct molecular identifier. Reads sharing molecular identifiers were discarded rather than binned into consensus sequences. MiTCR, with a Q25 quality threshold and the strictest error-elimination algorithm, was used for CDR3 identification, clonotype clustering and error correction. A nonparametric unseen species model with Euler transformation was used to estimate lower-bound total TCR beta diversity. Through fastp at Q25 and MiXCR, TCRdb rebuilt clones from the public reads, retaining in-frame beta chains. Rows are unified per CDR3 protein, each entry keeping the most common DNA and genes. The V and J calls reflect TCRdb's pipeline rather than the authors' work. Across this sample there are about 640,000 distinct CDR3 sequences, with under 65% seen only once. About two fifths of the sample is in the top ten clones.

Of note for this clonotype: This receptor's antigen is unknown. No much larger clonotype is one base removed from it; base qualities were not supplied.

V loses 0 bases, J loses 1 base, and the germline ends lie 11 bases apart. The CDR3 goes from the cysteine to the phenylalanine over 16 residues. Only the CDR3 DNA stays, 48 bases, in frame from base 1. According to the germline V gene, CDR1 reads SGHAT and CDR2 reads FQNNGV. The rearrangement joined TRBV11-2 to TRBJ2-3; perhaps TRBD2 is the D gene, with 7 bases matching. Material: blood. This clonotype originated in a man aged 55 to 70 in good health. The CDR3 sequence is CASSLDSRGRTDTQYF. In nucleotide form, the sequence is TGTGCCAGCAGCTTAGATTCGCGGGGGCGCACAGATACGCAGTATTTT. Beyond the CDR3, the reference TRBV11-2 and TRBJ2-3 genes provide the residues; the full variable domain reads: EAGVAQSPRYKIIEKRQSVAFWCNPISGHATLYWYQQILGQGPKLLIQFQNNGVVDDSQLPKDRFSAERLKGVDSTLKIQPAKLEDSAVYLCASSLDSRGRTDTQYFGPGTRLTVL.